This T cell receptor beta chain was documented in a study of blood T cell repertoires in COVID-19. Study-wide background: The cDNA or gDNA used as material had been derived from T cells, B-cell-depleted T cells, or PBMCs.

Adults between about 18 and 95 years of age took part from 24 US areas. The CDR3 covers 14 residues. The germline V gene encodes CDR1 SGHNT and CDR2 YYREEE (reference sequence). Deletions cut 3 bases from V and 0 bases from J, with 6 bases between. This clone was observed once. Using immunoSEQ multiplex PCR, the repertoire was profiled, and TCRdb retains in-frame clones only, with some absent. Of some 490,000 clones listed, approximately 91% were seen once; the top ten hold just over 8%. The chain recombines TRBV5-4 with TRBJ2-2; D gene ambiguous. The source material was PBMCs or T cells enriched from blood (not recorded which). The origin of this receptor is a woman between 55 and 75 years old who had recovered from COVID-19. The CDR3 DNA is TGTGCCAGCAGCTCCCGGGCGAACACCGGGGAGCTGTTTTTT. Its protein product is CASSSRANTGELFF.